This record concerns one TCR beta chain sequence. Per germline, CDR1 PRHDT and CDR2 FYEKMQ (reference sequence). The trim removed 5 bases at V and 1 base at J, leaving 9 bases unmatched. The CDR3 has 16 amino acids. The data derive from a study of cytomegalovirus exposure and HLA in healthy donors. This PCR relied on a set of 60 Vbeta primers and 13 Jbeta primers. Profiling relied on immunoSEQ multiplex PCR, and the TCRdb table lists in-frame clones only, not all of them. The sample shows about 170,000 clones, roughly 83% of them seen only once. Sequencing used PBMCs. The chain combines TRBV13 with TRBJ1-2, with 8 bases matching TRBD1. This TCR was sampled from a woman between 50 and 59 years old in good health and CMV-seronegative. CDR3 DNA: TGTGCCAGCAGCCCGCGGACAGGGAGGGATAACTATGGCTACACCTTC. It translates to CASSPRTGRDNYGYTF.